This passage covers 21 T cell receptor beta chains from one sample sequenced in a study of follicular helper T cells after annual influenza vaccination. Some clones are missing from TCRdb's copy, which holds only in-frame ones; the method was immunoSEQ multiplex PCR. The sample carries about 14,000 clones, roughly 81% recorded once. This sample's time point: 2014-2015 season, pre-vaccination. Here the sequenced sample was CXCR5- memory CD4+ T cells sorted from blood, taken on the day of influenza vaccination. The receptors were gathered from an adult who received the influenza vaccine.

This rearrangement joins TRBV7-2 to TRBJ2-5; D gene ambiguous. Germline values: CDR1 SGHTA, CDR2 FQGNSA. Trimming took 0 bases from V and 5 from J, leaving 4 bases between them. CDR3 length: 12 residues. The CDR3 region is CASSLARETQYF. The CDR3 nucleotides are TGTGCCAGCAGCTTAGCGCGGGAGACCCAGTACTTC.

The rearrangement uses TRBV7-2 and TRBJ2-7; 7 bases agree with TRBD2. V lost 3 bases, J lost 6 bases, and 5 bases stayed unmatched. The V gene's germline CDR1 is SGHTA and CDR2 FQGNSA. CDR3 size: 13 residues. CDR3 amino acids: CASSFGLGGEQYF. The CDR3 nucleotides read TGTGCCAGCAGCTTCGGACTAGGAGGCGAGCAGTACTTC.

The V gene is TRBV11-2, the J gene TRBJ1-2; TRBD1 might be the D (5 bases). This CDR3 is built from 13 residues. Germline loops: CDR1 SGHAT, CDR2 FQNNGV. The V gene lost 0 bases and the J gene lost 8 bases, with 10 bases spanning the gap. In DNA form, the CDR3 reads TGTGCCAGCAGCTTAGACAGGGAACGCGGCTACACCTTC. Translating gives CASSLDRERGYTF.

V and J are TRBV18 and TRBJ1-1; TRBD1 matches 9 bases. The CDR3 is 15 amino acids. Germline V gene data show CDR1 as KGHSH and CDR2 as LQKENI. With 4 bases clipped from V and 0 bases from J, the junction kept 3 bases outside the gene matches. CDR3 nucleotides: TGTGCCAGCTCACAGGGACAGGGTTTGAACACTGAAGCTTTCTTT. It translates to CASSQGQGLNTEAFF.

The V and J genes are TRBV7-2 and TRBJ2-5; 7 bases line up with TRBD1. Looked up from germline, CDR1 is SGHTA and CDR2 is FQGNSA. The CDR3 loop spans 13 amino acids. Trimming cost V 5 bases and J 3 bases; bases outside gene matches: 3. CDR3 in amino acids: CASSADRKETQYF. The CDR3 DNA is TGTGCCAGCAGCGCGGACAGGAAAGAGACCCAGTACTTC.

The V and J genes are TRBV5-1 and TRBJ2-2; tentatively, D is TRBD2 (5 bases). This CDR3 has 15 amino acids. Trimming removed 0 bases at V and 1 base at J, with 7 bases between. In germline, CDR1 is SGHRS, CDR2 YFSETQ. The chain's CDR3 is CASSLVAGNTGELFF. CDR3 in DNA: TGCGCCAGCAGCTTGGTTGCGGGGAACACCGGGGAGCTGTTTTTT.

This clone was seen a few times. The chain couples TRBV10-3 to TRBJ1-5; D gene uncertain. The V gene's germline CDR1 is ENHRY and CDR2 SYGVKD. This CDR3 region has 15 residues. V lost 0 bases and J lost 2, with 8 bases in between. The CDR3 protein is CAISESTQGNQPQHF. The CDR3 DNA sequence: TGTGCCATCAGTGAGTCTACTCAGGGCAATCAGCCCCAGCATTTT.

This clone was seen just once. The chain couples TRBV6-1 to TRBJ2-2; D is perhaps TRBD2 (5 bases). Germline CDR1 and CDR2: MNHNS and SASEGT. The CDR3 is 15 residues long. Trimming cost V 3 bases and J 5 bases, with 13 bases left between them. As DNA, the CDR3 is TGTGCCAGCAGTGATGGTAGGAGAGGGACCGGGGAGCTGTTTTTT. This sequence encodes CASSDGRRGTGELFF.

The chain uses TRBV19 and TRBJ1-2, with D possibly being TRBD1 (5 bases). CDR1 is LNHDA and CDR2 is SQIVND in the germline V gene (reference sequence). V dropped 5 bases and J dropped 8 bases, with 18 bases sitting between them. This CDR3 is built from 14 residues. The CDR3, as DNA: TGTGCCAGTAGTCCTCCGGGACCGGCGCAAGGCTACACCTTC. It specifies CASSPPGPAQGYTF.

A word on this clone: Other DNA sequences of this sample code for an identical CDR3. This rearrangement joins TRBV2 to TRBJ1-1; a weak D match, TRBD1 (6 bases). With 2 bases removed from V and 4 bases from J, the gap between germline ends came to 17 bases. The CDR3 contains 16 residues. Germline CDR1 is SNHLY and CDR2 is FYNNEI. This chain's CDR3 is CASSERGREGGTEAFF. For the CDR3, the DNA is TGTGCCAGCAGTGAAAGGGGTCGGGAGGGGGGCACTGAAGCTTTCTTT.

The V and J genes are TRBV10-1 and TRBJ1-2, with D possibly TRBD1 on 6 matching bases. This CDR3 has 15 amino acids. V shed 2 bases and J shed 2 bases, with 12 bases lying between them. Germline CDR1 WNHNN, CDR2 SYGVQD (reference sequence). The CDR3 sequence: CASSEGGRGNYGYTF. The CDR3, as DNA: TGCGCCAGCAGTGAGGGGGGCAGGGGAAACTATGGCTACACCTTC.

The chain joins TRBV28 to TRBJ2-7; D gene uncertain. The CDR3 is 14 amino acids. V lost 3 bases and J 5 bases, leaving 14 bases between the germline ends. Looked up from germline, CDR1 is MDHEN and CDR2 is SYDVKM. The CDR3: CASSFKRSSHEQYF. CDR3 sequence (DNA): TGTGCCAGCAGTTTTAAAAGGAGCAGCCACGAGCAGTACTTC.

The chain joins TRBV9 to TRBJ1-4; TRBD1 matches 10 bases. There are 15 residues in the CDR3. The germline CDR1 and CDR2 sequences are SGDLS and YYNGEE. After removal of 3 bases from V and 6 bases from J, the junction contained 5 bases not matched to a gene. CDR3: CASSGGGQGYEKLFF. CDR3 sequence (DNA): TGTGCCAGCAGCGGAGGGGGACAGGGGTATGAAAAACTGTTTTTT.

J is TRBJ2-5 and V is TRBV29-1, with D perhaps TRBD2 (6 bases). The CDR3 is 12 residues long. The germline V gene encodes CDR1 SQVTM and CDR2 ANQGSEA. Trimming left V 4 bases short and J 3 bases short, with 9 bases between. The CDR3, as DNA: TGCAGCGTTGTTTCGGGGGAAGAGACCCAGTACTTC. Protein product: CSVVSGEETQYF.

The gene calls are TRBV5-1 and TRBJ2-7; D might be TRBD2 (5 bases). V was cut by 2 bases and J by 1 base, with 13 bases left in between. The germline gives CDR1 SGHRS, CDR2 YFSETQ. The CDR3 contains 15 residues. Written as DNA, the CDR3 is TGCGCCAGCAGCTTTTTGGCGGACTCGTCCTACGAGCAGTACTTC. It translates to CASSFLADSSYEQYF.

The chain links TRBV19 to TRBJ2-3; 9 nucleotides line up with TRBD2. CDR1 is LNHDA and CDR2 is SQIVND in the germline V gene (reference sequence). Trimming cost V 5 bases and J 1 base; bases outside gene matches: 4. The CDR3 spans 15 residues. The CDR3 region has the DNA TGTGCCAGTAGTCCCCGGACTAGCGGCACAGATACGCAGTATTTT. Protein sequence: CASSPRTSGTDTQYF.

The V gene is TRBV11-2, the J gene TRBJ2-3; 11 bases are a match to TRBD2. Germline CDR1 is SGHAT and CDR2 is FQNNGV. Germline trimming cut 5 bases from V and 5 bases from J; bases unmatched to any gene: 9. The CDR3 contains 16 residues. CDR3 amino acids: CASSPLAGGRGDTQYF. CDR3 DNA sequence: TGTGCCAGCAGCCCATTAGCGGGGGGGCGAGGAGATACGCAGTATTTT.

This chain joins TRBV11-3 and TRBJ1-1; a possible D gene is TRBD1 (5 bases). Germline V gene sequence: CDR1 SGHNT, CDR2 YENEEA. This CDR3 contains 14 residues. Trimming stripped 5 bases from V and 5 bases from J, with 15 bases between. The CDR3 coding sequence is TGTGCCAGCAGCGAATTACCGGGGGTTACTGAAGCTTTCTTT. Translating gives CASSELPGVTEAFF.

The CDR3 nucleotides read TGTGCCAGCAGCTTATACACAGATACGCAGTATTTT. It yields the protein CASSLYTDTQYF. The V gene is TRBV7-6, the J gene TRBJ2-3; D gene ambiguous. Trimming took 2 bases from V and 2 from J, leaving 2 bases between them. Looked up from germline, CDR1 is SGHVS and CDR2 is FNYEAQ. This CDR3 has 12 residues.

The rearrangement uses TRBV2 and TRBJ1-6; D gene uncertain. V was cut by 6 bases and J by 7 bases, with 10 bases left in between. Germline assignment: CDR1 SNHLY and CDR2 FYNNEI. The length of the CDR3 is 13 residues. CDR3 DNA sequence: TGTGCCAGCAGATTGGTCCAGAATTCACCCCTCCACTTT. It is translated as CASRLVQNSPLHF. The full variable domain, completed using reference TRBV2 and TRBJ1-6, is EPEVTQTPSHQVTQMGQEVILRCVPISNHLYFYWYRQILGQKVEFLVSFYNNEISEKSEIFDDQFSVERPDGSNFTLKIRSTKLEDSAMYFCASRLVQNSPLHFGNGTRLTVT.

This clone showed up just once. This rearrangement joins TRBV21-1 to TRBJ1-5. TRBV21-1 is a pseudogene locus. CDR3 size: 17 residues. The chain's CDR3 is CASRNSVATWHHQPQHF. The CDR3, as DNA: TGTGCCAGCAGAAATTCGGTAGCTACTTGGCATCATCAGCCCCAGCATTTT.